These 18 T cell receptor beta chains originate from one sample sequenced in a study of naive and memory T cell subsets. Two oligonucleotides, mixed equimolar, formed the beta constant-region primer covering TRBC1 and TRBC2. TCRdb called the UMI-ligation and nested PCR reads again in MiXCR, with one record for every CDR3 protein. The profile covers 120,000 to 150,000 distinct CDR3 sequences, with over 15% appearing a single time and about 0.15% taken by the ten largest. Sequencing was carried out using naive CD4+ T cells from blood. Receptors were obtained from a human donor in good health.

V usage is TRBV28 and J usage is TRBJ1-2; D is possibly TRBD1 (5 bases). From germline, CDR1 is MDHEN and CDR2 SYDVKM. Trimming removed 6 bases at V and 6 bases at J, with 17 bases between. The CDR3 consists of 14 residues. The CDR3 bases are TGTGCCAGCAGCCGGGGCTTATATGAGGATGGCTACACCTTC. As protein: CASSRGLYEDGYTF.

This sequence joins TRBV29-1 and TRBJ2-7; tentative D call: TRBD1 (5 bases). The CDR3 sequence is 12 residues long. V was shortened by 4 bases and J by 2 bases, with 9 bases between the two germline ends. The germline V gene encodes CDR1 SQVTM and CDR2 ANQGSEA. CDR3 DNA sequence: TGCAGCGTTGTTCCAGGGACCTACGAGCAGTACTTC. This encodes CSVVPGTYEQYF.

This clonotype appeared a few times. The chain carries TRBV7-6 and TRBJ2-3; D is possibly TRBD1 (5 bases). Germline CDR1 SGHVS, CDR2 FNYEAQ. V was clipped by 3 bases and J by 1 base, with 8 bases between them. This CDR3 spans 14 amino acids. Here the CDR3 DNA reads TGTGCCAGCAGCTTCCGACAGCGCACAGATACGCAGTATTTT. Protein product: CASSFRQRTDTQYF.

This clonotype was seen only a few times. CDR3 sequence (DNA): TGTGCCACCCAGGGTGAGGGGGCGCGGGAAGAGACCCAGTACTTC. Residues: CATQGEGAREETQYF. The chain uses TRBV24-1 and TRBJ2-5; 7 bases fit TRBD1. This CDR3 region has 15 residues. In germline, CDR1 is KGHDR, CDR2 SFDVKD. V lost 9 bases and J lost 3; bases outside the gene matches: 12.

This clonotype was recorded a few times. The V and J genes are TRBV7-8 and TRBJ2-7, with 10 positions matching TRBD2. V was clipped by 0 bases and J by 7 bases; unmatched bases: 12. The CDR3 covers 17 residues. Germline loops: CDR1 SGHVS, CDR2 FQNEAQ. Here the CDR3 DNA reads TGTGCCAGCAGCTTAGCGGGGGGGCTAGCGGGAGTGGGGGAGCAGTACTTC. Translating gives CASSLAGGLAGVGEQYF. Full variable domain (remainder filled in from reference TRBV7-8 and TRBJ2-7): GAGVSQSPRYKVAKRGQDVALRCDPISGHVSLFWYQQALGQGPEFLTYFQNEAQLDKSGLPSDRFFAERPEGSVSTLKIQRTQQEDSAVYLCASSLAGGLAGVGEQYFGPGTRLTVT.

This clonotype was recorded a few times. The genes are TRBV6-6 and TRBJ2-7; possibly TRBD1 for D (6 bases). The CDR3 sequence is 15 residues long. Germline V gene data show CDR1 as MNHNY and CDR2 as SVGAGI (reference sequence). Trimming removed 7 bases from V and 0 bases from J, with 16 bases in between. This CDR3 reads CASKGSRGSSYEQYF. The DNA of the CDR3 is TGTGCCAGCAAAGGTTCCAGGGGATCCTCCTACGAGCAGTACTTC.

The table lists this clonotype with a few counts. This chain joins TRBV12-3 or TRBV12-4 and TRBJ2-7, with TRBD1 matching 8 bases. The CDR3 covers 15 residues. V was clipped by 6 bases and J by 2 bases; unmatched bases: 9. The CDR3 region has the DNA TGTGCCAGCAGACGACAGGGGACACGTCCCTACGAGCAGTACTTC. Translated: CASRRQGTRPYEQYF.

This rearrangement joins TRBV29-1 to TRBJ2-6; the D is unclear. The V end was cut by 4 bases, the J end by 0 bases, with 10 bases between. This CDR3 region has 15 residues. From germline, CDR1 is SQVTM and CDR2 ANQGSEA. CDR3 sequence: CSVVQVYSGANVLTF. CDR3 bases: TGCAGCGTTGTCCAGGTCTACTCTGGGGCCAACGTCCTGACTTTC.

This clonotype was seen repeatedly, ten times or more. The rearrangement joins TRBV29-1 to TRBJ1-1; D is undetermined. The CDR3 has 11 amino acids. The germline V gene encodes CDR1 SQVTM and CDR2 ANQGSEA. Trimming stripped 2 bases from V and 1 base from J, with 2 bases between. The chain's CDR3 is CSVEKNTEAFF. CDR3 in DNA: TGCAGCGTTGAAAAGAACACTGAAGCTTTCTTT.

The gene calls are TRBV20-1 and TRBJ2-5; tentatively, D is TRBD1 (7 bases). The CDR3 consists of 16 residues. The ends were cut back, 8 bases at V and 5 bases at J, with 27 bases in the middle. The germline V gene has CDR1 DFQATT and CDR2 SNEGSKA (reference sequence). As DNA, the CDR3 is TGCAGTACGGAGGGACAGAACCGTGGGTACTGGGAGACCCAGTACTTC. Protein sequence: CSTEGQNRGYWETQYF.

The V gene is TRBV20-1, the J gene TRBJ2-4; D might be TRBD1 (6 bases). The V end lost 1 base, the J end lost 0 bases, and 25 bases lay between the germline ends. Germline V gene sequence: CDR1 DFQATT, CDR2 SNEGSKA (reference sequence). There are 20 residues in the CDR3. The CDR3 region has the DNA TGCAGTGCTAGAGTTCAGGGGTTGGCGGGTTTAGGACGAGCCAAAAACATTCAGTACTTC. It specifies CSARVQGLAGLGRAKNIQYF.

The chain carries TRBV10-3 and TRBJ2-5; 8 bases align to TRBD2. After removal of 2 bases from V and 1 base from J, the junction contained 6 bases not matched to a gene. The CDR3 runs to 16 residues. CDR1 is ENHRY, CDR2 SYGVKD, per germline. The CDR3 nucleotides read TGTGCCATCAGTGAGCGAAGTACTAGCGGCCAAGAGACCCAGTACTTC. Its translation: CAISERSTSGQETQYF.

This clonotype was seen a handful of times. The chain joins TRBV5-1 to TRBJ2-1, with D unresolved. CDR1 and CDR2 (germline): SGHRS, YFSETQ. Trimming cost V 0 bases and J 4 bases, with 5 bases left between them. This CDR3 spans 13 amino acids. The CDR3 DNA is TGCGCCAGCAGCTTGGATCCTTACAATGAGCAGTTCTTC. Protein sequence: CASSLDPYNEQFF. Based on the CDR3 plus reference TRBV5-1 and TRBJ2-1, the full variable domain is KAGVTQTPRYLIKTRGQQVTLSCSPISGHRSVSWYQQTPGQGLQFLFEYFSETQRNKGNFPGRFSGRQFSNSRSEMNVSTLELGDSALYLCASSLDPYNEQFFGPGTRLTVL.

The gene calls are TRBV12-3 or TRBV12-4 and TRBJ2-1; 7 bases align to TRBD2. The CDR3 consists of 15 residues. Unmatched junction bases numbered 10, after V lost 7 bases and J lost 4 bases. The CDR3 reads CASTPGLAEYNEQFF. For the CDR3, the DNA is TGTGCCAGCACCCCGGGCCTAGCGGAGTACAATGAGCAGTTCTTC.

This clonotype was counted only a few times. The chain links TRBV5-8 to TRBJ1-5, with 7 bases aligning to TRBD1. V lost 4 bases, J lost 6 bases, and 4 bases stayed unmatched. The V gene's germline CDR1 is SGHTS and CDR2 YDEGEE. This CDR3 has 13 residues. As DNA, the CDR3 is TGTGCCAGCAGCGTCACAGGGGTTCAGCCCCAGCATTTT. Protein: CASSVTGVQPQHF.

In its sample, this clonotype was seen a few times. V and J are TRBV7-9 and TRBJ2-1; the match to TRBD2 covers 12 bases. Per the germline V gene, CDR1 is SEHNR and CDR2 is FQNEAQ (reference sequence). V trimming: 4 bases; J trimming: 7 bases; junction bases outside the gene matches: 14. CDR3 length equals 18 residues. For the CDR3, the DNA is TGTGCCAGCAGCTGGGACAGGGTGACTAGCGGGAGTTTAAATGAGCAGTTCTTC. This codes for CASSWDRVTSGSLNEQFF.

This clonotype was detected a few times. The CDR3 spells CSVGPRQGSYEQYF. For the CDR3, the DNA is TGCAGCGTGGGGCCCAGACAGGGGTCCTACGAGCAGTACTTC. The chain links TRBV29-1 to TRBJ2-7; 8 bases match TRBD1. The germline V gene encodes CDR1 SQVTM and CDR2 ANQGSEA. J was trimmed by 1 base and V by 6 bases; bases with no gene match: 8. CDR3 length: 14 residues.

The chain combines TRBV6-5 with TRBJ2-5; D gene unclear. Trimming stripped 0 bases from V and 1 base from J, with 12 bases between. CDR1 is MNHEY and CDR2 is SVGAGI in the germline V gene. This CDR3 is built from 16 residues. The CDR3 sequence: CASSYSLIQAQETQYF. The CDR3 bases are TGTGCCAGCAGTTACTCGTTGATCCAGGCCCAAGAGACCCAGTACTTC.